This section outlines one T cell receptor beta chain sequence together with its context. TCRdb's table, derived via immunoSEQ multiplex PCR, lists solely in-frame clones and lacks some. The profile covers 200,000 to 250,000 clones, with 80% appearing a single time and nearly 7.5% taken by the ten largest. The J segment lost 1 base and the V segment lost 5 bases, leaving 7 bases of the junction unmatched. CDR3 length: 16 amino acids. Per germline, CDR1 SGHAT and CDR2 FQNNGV. The data derive from a study of blood T cell repertoires in COVID-19. The clonotype originates from a middle-aged woman with acute COVID-19. What was sequenced was PBMCs or T cells enriched from blood (not recorded which). V gene TRBV11-2 combines with J gene TRBJ2-2; 7 bases agree with TRBD1. This CDR3 is CASSPSGTENTGELFF. CDR3 coding DNA: TGTGCCAGCAGCCCTTCCGGGACAGAGAACACCGGGGAGCTGTTTTTT.